This TCR beta chain was sequenced in a study of Tregs in tolerant kidney transplant recipients. Only in-frame clones appear in the TCRdb table, and some are missing; sequencing was by immunoSEQ multiplex PCR. The sample includes 15,000 to 20,000 clones, 75% to 85% seen only once; the top ten take more than 2%. The CDR3 loop spans 15 amino acids. Per the germline V gene, CDR1 is MNHEY and CDR2 is SVGAGI. The ends lost 8 bases at V and 7 bases at J; junction bases unmatched: 10. The sequencing input was Tregs from blood. The receptor was isolated from a human donor in good health. The chain links TRBV6-5 to TRBJ1-6; TRBD1 matches 8 bases. CDR3 region: CASHLGGQGNSPLHF. CDR3 coding DNA: TGTGCCAGCCACTTGGGTGGACAGGGCAATTCACCCCTCCACTTT.